This T cell receptor beta chain was obtained from a study of STAT5B mutations in CD4+ large granular lymphocyte leukemia. TCRdb keeps only in-frame clones here, not all; method: immunoSEQ multiplex PCR. The sample includes roughly 40,000 clones, less than 85% of them seen just once. This clone appeared once. CDR3 length: 16 amino acids. Germline V gene lookup returns CDR1 SGHNT and CDR2 YYREEE (reference sequence). Between the trimmed V and J ends, which lost 5 bases and 5 bases, there was a span of 21 bases. Sequences were obtained from CD4+ T cells from blood buffy coats. The TCR sequence derives from a human donor in good health. The chain couples TRBV5-4 to TRBJ2-3; the D call may be TRBD1 or TRBD2 (8 bases each). This chain's CDR3 is CASRTTSGTGGDTQYF. CDR3 coding DNA: TGTGCCAGCAGAACAACTAGCGGAACAGGGGGAGATACGCAGTATTTT.